Included here is one T cell receptor beta chain sequence, with context. Method: immunoSEQ multiplex PCR; TCRdb's copy keeps in-frame clones and lacks some. This sample yields about 370,000 clones, of which around 87% are seen a single time; 10% belongs to the top ten. These data come from a study of blood T cell repertoires in COVID-19. Turning to the study itself: Sources were T cells, B-cell-depleted T cells, or PBMCs; the material itself was cDNA or gDNA.

The CDR3 has 15 amino acids. Trimming removed 6 bases from V and 7 bases from J, with 22 bases in between. Germline V gives CDR1 MDHEN, CDR2 SYDVKM. This chain connects TRBV28 to TRBJ2-7, with a tentative D call TRBD1 (6 bases). The specimen sequenced was peripheral blood. The sequence was collected from a woman between 25 and 40 years old with COVID-19, enrolled during active disease. CDR3 region: CASSPLRDRPLEQYF. CDR3 in DNA: TGTGCCAGCAGCCCTTTGCGAGACAGGCCCCTTGAGCAGTACTTC.